These T cell receptor beta chains were read from a single sample in a study of OX40 agonist ivuxolimab in advanced cancers. Some clones are missing from TCRdb's copy, which holds only in-frame ones; the method was immunoSEQ multiplex PCR. The sample shows about 59,000 clones, about four fifths of them seen only once. Here the sequenced sample was CD4+ or CD8+ T cells sorted from blood, taken in a trial of the OX40 agonist ivuxolimab. These receptors were taken from an adult with an advanced solid tumor such as melanoma, head and neck, liver or kidney cancer. CDR3s include the opening cysteine and the closing phenylalanine or tryptophan. Size values are once, few and many counts, or a class for expanded clones, and some rows have none.

abundance,j_gene,v_gene,CDR3aa
NA,TRBJ2-5,TRBV7-7,CASSPRQGQETQYF
NA,TRBJ1-5,TRBV19,CASTLTGGNQPQHF
NA,TRBJ1-1,TRBV19,CASSILGEGDTEAFF
NA,TRBJ1-2,TRBV6-6,CASRGGPANYGYTF
NA,TRBJ1-5,TRBV10-1,CASETDDDGTGSLKGNQPQHF
NA,TRBJ2-5,TRBV2,CASSEVPSLFQETQYF
NA,TRBJ1-1,TRBV18,CASSRSTGNTEAFF
NA,TRBJ2-1,TRBV7-8,CASSLEGEYNEQFF
NA,TRBJ2-7,TRBV18,CASSRYPGQGPRFYEQYF
NA,TRBJ2-5,TRBV7-9,CASSLASRAEETQYF
NA,TRBJ2-1,TRBV10-3,CAISEFSGSSYNEQFF
NA,TRBJ1-1,TRBV6-5,CASSYGGEKIAFF
NA,TRBJ1-4,TRBV6-1,CASLKASGEKLFF
once,TRBJ1-1,TRBV27,CASSAGRMNTEAFF
few,TRBJ1-2,TRBV4-1,CASSQGVRLGYYGYTF
NA,TRBJ1-4,TRBV2,CASNQGTNEKLFF